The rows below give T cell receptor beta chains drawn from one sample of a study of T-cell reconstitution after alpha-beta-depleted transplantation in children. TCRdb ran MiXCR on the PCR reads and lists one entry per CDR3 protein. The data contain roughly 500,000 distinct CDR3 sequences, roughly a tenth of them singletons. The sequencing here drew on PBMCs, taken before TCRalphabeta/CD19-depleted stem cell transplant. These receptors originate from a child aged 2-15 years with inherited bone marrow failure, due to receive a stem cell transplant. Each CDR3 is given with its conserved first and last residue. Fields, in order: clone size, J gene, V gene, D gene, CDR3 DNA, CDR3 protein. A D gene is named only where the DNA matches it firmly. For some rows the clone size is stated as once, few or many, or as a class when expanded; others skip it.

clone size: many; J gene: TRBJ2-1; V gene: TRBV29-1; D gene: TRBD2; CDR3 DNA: TGCAGCGTTGGGCCCCTGACTAGCGACCCTTACAATGAGCAGTTCTTC; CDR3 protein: CSVGPLTSDPYNEQFF
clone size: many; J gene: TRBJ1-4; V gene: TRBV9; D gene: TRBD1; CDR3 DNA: TGTGCCAGCAGCGTATACCCGCGGACAGGGGAAGGAAGTGGTGAAAAACTGTTTTTT; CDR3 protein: CASSVYPRTGEGSGEKLFF
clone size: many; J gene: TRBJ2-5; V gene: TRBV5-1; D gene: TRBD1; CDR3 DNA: TGCGCCAGCAGCTGGACAGGTCAAGAGACCCAGTACTTC; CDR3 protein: CASSWTGQETQYF
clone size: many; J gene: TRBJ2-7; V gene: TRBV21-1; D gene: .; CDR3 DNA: TGTGCCAGCGGTCCACCCAGGGCGTACGAGCAGTACTTC; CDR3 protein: CASGPPRAYEQYF
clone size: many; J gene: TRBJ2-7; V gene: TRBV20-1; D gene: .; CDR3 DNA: TGCAGTGCTAGGGACTACCTCTACGAGCAGTACTTC; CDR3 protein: CSARDYLYEQYF
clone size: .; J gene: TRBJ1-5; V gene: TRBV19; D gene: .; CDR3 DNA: TGTGCCAGTAGTATGGGGACACGGAGCAATCAGCCCCAGCATTTT; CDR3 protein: CASSMGTRSNQPQHF
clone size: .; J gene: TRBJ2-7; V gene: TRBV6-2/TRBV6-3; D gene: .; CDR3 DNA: TGTGCCAGCAGTGACCTCCTTTCACGGAACTCCTACGAGCAGTACTTC; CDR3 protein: CASSDLLSRNSYEQYF
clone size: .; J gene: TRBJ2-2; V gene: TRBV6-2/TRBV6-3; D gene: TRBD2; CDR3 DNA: TGTGCCAGCAGTTACCAAGCGGGAGTCGCCAACACCGGGGAGCTGTTTTTT; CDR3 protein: CASSYQAGVANTGELFF
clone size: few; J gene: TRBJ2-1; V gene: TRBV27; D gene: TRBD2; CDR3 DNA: TGTGCCAGCAGTTACTTAGCGGGCATCTACAATGAGCAGTTCTTC; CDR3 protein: CASSYLAGIYNEQFF
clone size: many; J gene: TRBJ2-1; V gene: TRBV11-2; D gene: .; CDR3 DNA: TGTGCCAGCAGCTTTTTAGACAATGAGCAGTTCTTC; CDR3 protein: CASSFLDNEQFF
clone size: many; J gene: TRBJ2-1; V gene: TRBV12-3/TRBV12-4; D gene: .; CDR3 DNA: TGTGCCAGCAGTTCTTGGGGAGGGGGCAATGAGCAGTTCTTC; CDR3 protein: CASSSWGGGNEQFF
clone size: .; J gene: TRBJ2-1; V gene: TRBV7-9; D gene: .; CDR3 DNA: TGTGCCAGCAGCTACTGGGGGAGCTCCTACAATCAGCAGTTCTTC; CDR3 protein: CASSYWGSSYNQQFF
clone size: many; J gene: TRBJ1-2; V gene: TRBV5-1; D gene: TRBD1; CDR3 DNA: TGCGCCAGCAGCTGGGACGCTGGACAGGGAGAGGATGGCTACACCTTC; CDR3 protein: CASSWDAGQGEDGYTF
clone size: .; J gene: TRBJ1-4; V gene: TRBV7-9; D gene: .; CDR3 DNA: TGTGCCAGCAGCGTTGGACAAGATGATAAACTGTTTTTT; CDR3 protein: CASSVGQDDKLFF
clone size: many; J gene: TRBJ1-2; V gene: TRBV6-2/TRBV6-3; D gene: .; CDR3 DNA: TGTGCCAGCAGGGCTGGGGGACACGCGTTCTATGGCTACACCTTC; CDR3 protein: CASRAGGHAFYGYTF
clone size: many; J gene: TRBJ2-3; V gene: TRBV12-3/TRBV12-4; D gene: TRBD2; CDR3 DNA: TGTGCCAGCAGTCCCCCGACTAGCGGAAACACAGATACGCAGTATTTT; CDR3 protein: CASSPPTSGNTDTQYF
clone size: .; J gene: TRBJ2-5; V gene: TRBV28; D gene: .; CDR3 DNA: TGTGCCAGCAGTTTCACTTACAGGGAAAAGACCCAGTACTTC; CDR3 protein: CASSFTYREKTQYF
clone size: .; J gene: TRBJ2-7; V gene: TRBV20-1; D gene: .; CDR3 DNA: TGCAGTGCTAGAGCCTGGCCTTCCTACTACGAGCAGTACTTC; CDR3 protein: CSARAWPSYYEQYF
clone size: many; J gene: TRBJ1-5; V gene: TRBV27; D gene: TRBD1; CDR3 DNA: TGTGCCAGCAGTCCAGGACAGGGGGACTATAGCAATCAGCCCCAGCATTTT; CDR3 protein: CASSPGQGDYSNQPQHF
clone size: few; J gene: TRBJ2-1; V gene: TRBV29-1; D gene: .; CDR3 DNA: TGCAGCGCTCCGGTCGGTAATGAGCAGTTCTTC; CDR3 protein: CSAPVGNEQFF
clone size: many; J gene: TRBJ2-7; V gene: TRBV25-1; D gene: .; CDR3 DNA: TGTGCCAGCAGGGGCTCCTACGAGCAGTACTTC; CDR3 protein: CASRGSYEQYF
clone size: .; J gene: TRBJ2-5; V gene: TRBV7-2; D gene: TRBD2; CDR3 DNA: TGTGCCAGCAGCTTAGGGGGGTTAGCGGGAGTCTTCCGGTCCCAGTACTTC; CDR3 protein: CASSLGGLAGVFRSQYF
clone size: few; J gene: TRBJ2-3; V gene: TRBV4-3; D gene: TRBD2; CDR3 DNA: TGCGCCAGCAGCCCTCGGACTAGCGGCTACACAGATACGCAGTATTTT; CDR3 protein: CASSPRTSGYTDTQYF
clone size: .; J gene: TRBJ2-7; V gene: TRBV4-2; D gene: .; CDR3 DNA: TGTGCCAGCAGCCAAGACTGGGTGGGGTCCTCCTACGAGCAGTACTTC; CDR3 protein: CASSQDWVGSSYEQYF
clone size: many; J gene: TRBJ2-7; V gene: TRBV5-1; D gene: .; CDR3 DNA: TGCGCCAGCAGCTTTTGGCAGGGAGGCTACGAGCAGTACTTC; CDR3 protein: CASSFWQGGYEQYF
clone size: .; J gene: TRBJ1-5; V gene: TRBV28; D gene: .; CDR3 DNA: TGTGCCAGCAGTAAACCCGATAGCAATGAGCCCCAGCATTTT; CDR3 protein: CASSKPDSNEPQHF
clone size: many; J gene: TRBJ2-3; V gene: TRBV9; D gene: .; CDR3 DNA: TGTGCCAGCAGCGTAGATCTAAGTCTTGCAGATACGCAGTATTTT; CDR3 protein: CASSVDLSLADTQYF
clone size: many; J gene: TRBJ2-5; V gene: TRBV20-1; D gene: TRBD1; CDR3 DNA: TGCAGTGCGTCGGACAGGGGGCGTAGAGAGACCCAGTACTTC; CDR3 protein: CSASDRGRRETQYF
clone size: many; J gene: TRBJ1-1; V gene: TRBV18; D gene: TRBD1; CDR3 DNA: TGTGCCAGCTCACCGACTAAGGGACAGATGAACACTGAAGCTTTCTTT; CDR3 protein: CASSPTKGQMNTEAFF
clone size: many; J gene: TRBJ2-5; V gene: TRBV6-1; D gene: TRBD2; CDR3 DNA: TGTGCCAGCTCCGTAGCGGGAGAATATCAGGAGACCCAGTACTTC; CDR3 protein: CASSVAGEYQETQYF
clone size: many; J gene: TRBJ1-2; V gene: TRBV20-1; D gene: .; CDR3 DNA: TGCAGTGCTAGAGATCGGTACAGATCTAGGGGCTACACCTTC; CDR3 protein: CSARDRYRSRGYTF
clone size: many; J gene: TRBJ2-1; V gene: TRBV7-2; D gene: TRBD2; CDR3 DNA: TGTGCCAGCAGCTTAGTAACTAGCGGGAGTGTCAGCTCCTACAATGAGCAGTTCTTC; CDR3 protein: CASSLVTSGSVSSYNEQFF
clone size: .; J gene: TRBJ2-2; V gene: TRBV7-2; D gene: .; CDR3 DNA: TGTGCCAGCAGCCCGGACGGGTTTAACGGGGAGCTGTTTTTT; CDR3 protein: CASSPDGFNGELFF
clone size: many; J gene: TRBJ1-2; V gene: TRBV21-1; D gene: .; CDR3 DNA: TGTGCCAGCAGCAAATGGGTTGGCTACACCTTC; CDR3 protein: CASSKWVGYTF
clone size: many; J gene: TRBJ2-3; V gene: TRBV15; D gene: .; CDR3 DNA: TGTGCCACCAGCAGAGCCATAGTTTTGGGCACAGATACGCAGTATTTT; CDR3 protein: CATSRAIVLGTDTQYF
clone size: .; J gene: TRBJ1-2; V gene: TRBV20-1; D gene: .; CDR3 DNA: TGCAGTGCTAGAGATAGTGTCAGGGGTTATGGCTACACCTTC; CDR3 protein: CSARDSVRGYGYTF
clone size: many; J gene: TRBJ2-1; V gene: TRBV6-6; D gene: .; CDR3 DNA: TGTGCCAGCAGCCCGGGACCATCGGAGCAGTTCTTC; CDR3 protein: CASSPGPSEQFF
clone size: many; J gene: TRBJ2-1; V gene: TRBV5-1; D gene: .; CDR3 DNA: TGCGCCAGCAGCCCTACTGGTGACCATGAGCAGTTCTTC; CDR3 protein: CASSPTGDHEQFF
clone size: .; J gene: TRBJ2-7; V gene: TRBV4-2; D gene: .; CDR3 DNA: TGTGCCAGCAGCAGCTTATCACCATACGAGCAGTACTTC; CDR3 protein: CASSSLSPYEQYF
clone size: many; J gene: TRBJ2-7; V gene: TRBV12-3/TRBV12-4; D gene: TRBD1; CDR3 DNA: TGTGCCAGCAGTCCACCGGGGACAGGGAGCTACGAGCAGTACTTC; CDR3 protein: CASSPPGTGSYEQYF
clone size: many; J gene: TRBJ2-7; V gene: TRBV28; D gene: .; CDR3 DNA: TGTGCCAGCGCGACAGCGGTCCGCTCCTACGAGCAGTACTTC; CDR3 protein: CASATAVRSYEQYF
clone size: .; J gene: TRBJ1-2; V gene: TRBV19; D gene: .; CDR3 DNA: TGTGCCAGTGGGAAAGGCGGGGGCTCTGGCTACACCTTC; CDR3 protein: CASGKGGGSGYTF
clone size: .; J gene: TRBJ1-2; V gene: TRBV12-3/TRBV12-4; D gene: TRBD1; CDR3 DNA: TGTGCCAGCAGTTTCCGGGACAGGGGTTCCTACACCTTC; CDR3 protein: CASSFRDRGSYTF
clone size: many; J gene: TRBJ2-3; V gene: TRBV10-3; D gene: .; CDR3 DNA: TGTGCCATCAGCGGGACAAACACAGATACGCAGTATTTT; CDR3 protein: CAISGTNTDTQYF
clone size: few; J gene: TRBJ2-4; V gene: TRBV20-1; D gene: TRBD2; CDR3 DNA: TGCAGTGCTCAAACCCTCCTAGCGGCTAAAAACATTCAGTACTTC; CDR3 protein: CSAQTLLAAKNIQYF
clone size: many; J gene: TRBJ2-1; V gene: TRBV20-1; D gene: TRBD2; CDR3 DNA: TGCAGTGCTAGCGTAGGACTAGAGGTTGATGAGCAGTTCTTC; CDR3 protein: CSASVGLEVDEQFF
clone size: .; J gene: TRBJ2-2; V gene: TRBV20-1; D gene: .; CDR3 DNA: TGCAGTGCTAGCGTTTTGCGGGGGCGGGTGACCGGGGAGCTGTTTTTT; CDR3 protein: CSASVLRGRVTGELFF
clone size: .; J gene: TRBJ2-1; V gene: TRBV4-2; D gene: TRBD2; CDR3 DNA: TGTGCCAGCAGCCAAGAGGAGCTCTCTAGCGGGATAACGGATGAGCAGTTCTTC; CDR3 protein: CASSQEELSSGITDEQFF
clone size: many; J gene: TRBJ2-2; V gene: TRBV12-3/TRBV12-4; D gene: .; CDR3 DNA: TGTGCCAGCAGTTTGGGGGCCCCCCTGAACACCGGGGAGCTGTTTTTT; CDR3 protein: CASSLGAPLNTGELFF
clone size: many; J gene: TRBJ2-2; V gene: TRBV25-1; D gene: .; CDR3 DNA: TGTGCCAGCAGTGATAGTTGGCCCGGCACCGGGGAGCTGTTTTTT; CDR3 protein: CASSDSWPGTGELFF
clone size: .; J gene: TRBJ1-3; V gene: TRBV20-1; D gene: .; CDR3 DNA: TGCAGTGCTAGATCTGGGCTGTTTGGAAACACCATATATTTT; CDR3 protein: CSARSGLFGNTIYF